This paragraph reports one TCR beta chain. Antigen unknown. The entry originates in a study of cytomegalovirus exposure and HLA in healthy donors. Regarding the study as a whole: Presence/absence comparisons presumed near-even sequencing depth among donors. A few of the chains that were CMV-associated were confirmed in vitro to be specific for CMV antigens. TCR sequences were mostly rare, though some public TCRs occurred in many donors.

The CDR3 is 16 amino acids. V dropped 4 bases and J dropped 6; count of bases not matched to a gene: 7. Germline-derived CDR1 and CDR2 are MNHNS and SASEGT. The PCR ran on 60 Vbeta and 13 Jbeta primers. Data came from immunoSEQ multiplex PCR; TCRdb stores just in-frame clones and leaves some out. This table holds more than 150,000 clones, about 77% found once. All donors participated as healthy donors of bone marrow. Sample: PBMCs. The sequence derives from a woman younger than 45 in good health and CMV-seropositive. The chain carries TRBV6-1 and TRBJ1-6, with 9 positions matching TRBD1. The CDR3 sequence: CASSVSNRGLNSPLHF. CDR3 bases: TGTGCCAGCAGTGTCTCAAACAGGGGGCTTAATTCACCCCTCCACTTT.